Following are 19 T cell receptor beta chains from one sample sequenced in a study of long-term antiretroviral therapy in people with HIV (dated by TCRdb to 2022 to 2024). The immunoSEQ hsTCRB v3.0 assay was used at survey level resolution to sequence the TRB variable region. Here the immuneACCESS table is served through TCRdb, limited to in-frame sequences with V and J called. Missing clones are a known gap in these copies; in checked studies unresolved V genes cover under half, and the rest lacks a known reason. In all, the sample holds about 18,000 clones, and roughly 89% of those were seen once. The ten largest make up 9.6% of the sample. Sequencing was performed on unsorted PBMCs, taken 3 years after starting antiretroviral therapy. The receptor source for this set is a man over 45 with HIV.

The genes are TRBV20-1 and TRBJ1-4, with D unclear. The CDR3 spans 11 residues. Germline CDR1 and CDR2: DFQATT and SNEGSKA (reference sequence). Trimming pared 4 bases from V and 1 base from J, leaving 1 base between. The CDR3 reads CSAKTNEKLFF. The CDR3 nucleotides read TGCAGTGCTAAAACTAATGAAAAACTGTTTTTT.

The chain joins TRBV18 to TRBJ2-1; maybe TRBD2 (6 bases). The V gene lost 4 bases and the J gene lost 3 bases, with 13 bases spanning the gap. Germline V gene lookup returns CDR1 KGHSH and CDR2 LQKENI. The CDR3 length is 15 residues. Here the CDR3 DNA reads TGTGCCAGCTCACGAACGCGGGGCTACTACAATGAGCAGTTCTTC. It is translated as CASSRTRGYYNEQFF. Full variable domain (missing parts from reference TRBV18 and TRBJ2-1): NAGVMQNPRHLVRRRGQEARLRCSPMKGHSHVYWYRQLPEEGLKFMVYLQKENIIDESGMPKERFSAEFPKEGPSILRIQQVVRGDSAAYFCASSRTRGYYNEQFFGPGTRLTVL.

J is TRBJ2-7 and V is TRBV27; D possibly uses TRBD1 or TRBD2 (6 bases each). The CDR3 contains 13 residues. With 6 bases removed from V and 2 bases from J, the gap between germline ends came to 11 bases. Looked up from germline, CDR1 is MNHEY and CDR2 is SMNVEV (reference sequence). The CDR3 reads CASRLGGTYEQYF. The CDR3 region has the DNA TGTGCCAGCAGACTAGGGGGGACCTACGAGCAGTACTTC.

This CDR3 reads CASSQEGLAGGSTDTQYF. DNA of the CDR3: TGTGCCAGCAGCCAAGAGGGACTAGCGGGGGGCAGTACAGATACGCAGTATTTT. The chain is built from TRBV4-2 and TRBJ2-3; 15 bases are shared with TRBD2. CDR1 and CDR2 (germline): LGHNA, YNFKEQ. The CDR3 totals 18 residues. The trim removed 0 bases at V and 3 bases at J, leaving 4 bases unmatched.

This clone appeared once. The chain links TRBV5-6 to TRBJ1-2; the match to TRBD1 covers 8 bases. The CDR3 is 15 amino acids. CDR1 and CDR2 (germline): SGHDT, YYEEEE. Trimming cost V 4 bases and J 4 bases; bases outside gene matches: 9. DNA for the CDR3: TGTGCCAGCAGCACGGACAGGGACATTACCTATGGCTACACCTTC. This gives the protein CASSTDRDITYGYTF.

The V call is TRBV7-9, the J call TRBJ2-2, with D perhaps given as TRBD1 or TRBD2 (6 bases each). Germline-derived CDR1 and CDR2 are SEHNR and FQNEAQ (reference sequence). CDR3 length equals 15 residues. V was clipped by 5 bases and J by 2 bases, with 12 bases between them. The CDR3 DNA reads as TGTGCCAGCAGCCCAGGGGACTTTAACACCGGGGAGCTGTTTTTT. This gives the protein CASSPGDFNTGELFF. The variable domain in full, with the rest retrieved from reference TRBV7-9 and TRBJ2-2, is DTGVSQNPRHKITKRGQNVTFRCDPISEHNRLYWYRQTLGQGPEFLTYFQNEAQLEKSRLLSDRFSAERPKGSFSTLEIQRTEQGDSAMYLCASSPGDFNTGELFFGEGSRLTVL.

This clone was observed a single time. The genes are TRBV7-8 and TRBJ2-7; D gene unclear. The germline V gene encodes CDR1 SGHVS and CDR2 FQNEAQ. V was clipped by 6 bases and J by 4 bases, with 7 bases between them. CDR3 length equals 11 residues. DNA for the CDR3: TGTGCCAGCAGGTCAGAATACGAGCAGTACTTC. This encodes CASRSEYEQYF.

The V call is TRBV7-9, the J call TRBJ1-5; no clear D gene. Germline assignment: CDR1 SEHNR and CDR2 FQNEAQ (reference sequence). V lost 2 bases and J lost 2, with 4 bases in between. This CDR3 comprises 13 residues. In nucleotides, the CDR3 is TGTGCCAGCAGCTTATCCGGCAATCAGCCCCAGCATTTT. Its translation is CASSLSGNQPQHF.

The genes are TRBV27 and TRBJ1-6, with D perhaps matching TRBD1 (5 bases). The V end was cut by 3 bases, the J end by 4 bases, with 7 bases between. The CDR3 spans 14 residues. Germline assignment: CDR1 MNHEY and CDR2 SMNVEV (reference sequence). As DNA, the CDR3 is TGTGCCAGCAGTTTGGAGGGGTATAATTCACCCCTCCACTTT. Translation: CASSLEGYNSPLHF.

This rearrangement joins TRBV7-2 to TRBJ2-7, with a possible D match to TRBD2 (5 bases). CDR1 is SGHTA and CDR2 is FQGNSA in the germline V gene. The CDR3 runs 13 residues. The V end lost 3 bases, the J end lost 4 bases, and 10 bases lay between the germline ends. The CDR3 loop reads CASSFRTEYEQYF. DNA for the CDR3: TGTGCCAGCAGCTTCAGGACTGAGTACGAGCAGTACTTC.

This chain joins TRBV15 and TRBJ1-5, with D unresolved. The CDR3 extends over 15 amino acids. Germline CDR1 and CDR2: LNHNV and YYDKDF (reference sequence). Trimming left V 0 bases short and J 6 bases short, with 12 bases between. The CDR3 nucleotides read TGTGCCACCAGCAGAGATTGGCATGGAAGTCAGCCCCAGCATTTT. Encoded protein: CATSRDWHGSQPQHF.

The J gene is TRBJ2-7, the V gene TRBV6-6; TRBD1 agrees at 9 bases. CDR3 length equals 15 residues. Germline assignment: CDR1 MNHNY and CDR2 SVGAGI (reference sequence). Trimming cost V 2 bases and J 5 bases; bases outside gene matches: 7. CDR3 loop: CASSYGTGKGHEQYF. CDR3 coding DNA: TGTGCCAGCAGTTACGGGACAGGGAAAGGTCACGAGCAGTACTTC.

The V and J genes are TRBV28 and TRBJ1-1; D gene unclear. The V and J ends lost 6 bases and 7 bases respectively, with 9 bases between them. Germline assignment: CDR1 MDHEN and CDR2 SYDVKM. The CDR3 covers 11 residues. CDR3 residues: CASRVAIEAFF. In DNA, the CDR3 is TGTGCCAGCAGAGTGGCAATTGAAGCTTTCTTT.

The rearrangement links TRBV25-1 to TRBJ2-2; D is perhaps TRBD2 (5 bases). The CDR3 length is 12 residues. Per the germline V gene, CDR1 is MGHDK and CDR2 is SYGVNS. Deletions cut 6 bases from V and 6 bases from J, with 8 bases between. This CDR3 reads CASRWGAGELFF. The CDR3 nucleotides read TGTGCCAGCAGATGGGGAGCCGGGGAGCTGTTTTTT.

The chain combines TRBV13 with TRBJ2-5, with 10 bases aligning to TRBD1. V shed 5 bases, J shed 4 bases, and the junction held 4 bases outside the gene matches. Germline loops: CDR1 PRHDT, CDR2 FYEKMQ (reference sequence). The CDR3 covers 14 residues. This CDR3 reads CASSTRQGAETQYF. The CDR3 nucleotides are TGTGCCAGCAGCACCCGACAGGGGGCAGAGACCCAGTACTTC.

J is TRBJ1-1 and V is TRBV27; D is possibly TRBD1 (5 bases). V lost 7 bases and J 2 bases, leaving 11 bases between the germline ends. The CDR3 runs to 13 residues. CDR1 and CDR2 from the germline V gene are MNHEY and SMNVEV (reference sequence). The CDR3 loop reads CASTQGGNTEAFF. The CDR3, as DNA: TGTGCCAGCACTCAGGGAGGAAACACTGAAGCTTTCTTT.

The genes are TRBV2 and TRBJ2-7, with D uncertain. Germline-derived CDR1 and CDR2 are SNHLY and FYNNEI. V was trimmed by 3 bases and J by 3 bases, leaving 6 bases between them. The CDR3 covers 12 residues. The CDR3 sequence is CASSEGSYEQYF. The CDR3, as DNA: TGTGCCAGCAGTGAGGGCAGCTACGAGCAGTACTTC.

The rearrangement uses TRBV5-1 and TRBJ2-3; D not certain. The CDR3 has 13 residues. Trimming stripped 4 bases from V and 3 bases from J, with 9 bases between. The germline gives CDR1 SGHRS, CDR2 YFSETQ. The CDR3 here is CASSPAGTDTQYF. The CDR3 coding sequence is TGCGCCAGCAGCCCGGCCGGGACAGATACGCAGTATTTT.

This chain uses TRBV30 with TRBJ2-1; a possible D gene is TRBD1 (5 bases). CDR1 is GTSNPN and CDR2 is SVGIG in the germline V gene (reference sequence). The CDR3 loop spans 13 amino acids. Trimming cost V 2 bases and J 5 bases, with 10 bases left between them. Here the CDR3 DNA reads TGTGCCTGGAGTATCGACAGTAACAATGAGCAGTTCTTC. It specifies CAWSIDSNNEQFF.